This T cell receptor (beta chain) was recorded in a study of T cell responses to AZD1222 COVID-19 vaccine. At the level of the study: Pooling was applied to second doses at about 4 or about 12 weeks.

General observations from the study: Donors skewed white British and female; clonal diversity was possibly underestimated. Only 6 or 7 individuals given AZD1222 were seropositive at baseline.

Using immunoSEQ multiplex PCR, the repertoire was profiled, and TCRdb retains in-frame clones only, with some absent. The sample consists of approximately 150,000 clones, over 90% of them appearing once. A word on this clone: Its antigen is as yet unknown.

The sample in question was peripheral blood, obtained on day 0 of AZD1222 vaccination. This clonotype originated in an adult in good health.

The CDR3 here is CASSQEAGLAEAFF. CDR3 coding DNA: TGTGCCAGCAGCCAAGAGGCCGGGCTGGCTGAAGCTTTCTTT. The chain carries TRBV4-2 and TRBJ1-1; unclear D gene. V was shortened by 0 bases and J by 6 bases, with 11 bases between the two germline ends. The CDR3 has 14 amino acids. Germline values: CDR1 LGHNA, CDR2 YNFKEQ.